This TCR beta chain is drawn from a study of T-cell memory formation after mild COVID-19. In the study overall: For the most part, TCR clusters were specific to one donor.

5'RACE, which relied on constant-segment primers, yielded TCR alpha and TCR beta cDNA libraries carrying sample barcodes and UMIs. Using its own MiXCR run on the 5' RACE reads, TCRdb lists one record per CDR3 protein. The repertoire holds 150,000 to 200,000 distinct CDR3 sequences, with around 15% as singletons. Germline V gene lookup returns CDR1 GTSNPN and CDR2 SVGIG (reference sequence). Germline trimming cut 0 bases from V and 7 bases from J; bases unmatched to any gene: 9. The CDR3 totals 15 residues. This clonotype was seen ten or more times. The origin of this receptor is an adult woman who had mild COVID-19 (a few samples of this study predate the infection). Cell type and time point are not known. The V and J genes are TRBV30 and TRBJ2-3, with 8 bases that match TRBD2. Sequences were obtained from PBMCs or a T cell subset sorted from them (not recorded which). CDR3 loop: CAWSVQGLGKYTQYF. The CDR3 bases are TGTGCCTGGAGTGTACAGGGACTAGGAAAATATACGCAGTATTTT.